This paragraph reports one T cell receptor beta chain. Blood CD8+ and CD4+ T cells underwent high-throughput TCR beta sequencing. The entry originates in a study of CD8 T cells in Susac syndrome. V lost 6 bases to trimming and J lost 4 bases, with 10 bases between them. The CDR3 loop spans 13 amino acids. An input of about 0.5 to 1 ug of RNA was subjected to reverse transcription using random hexamers. In TCRdb, the immunoSEQ multiplex PCR reads were re-called with MiXCR into one record per CDR3 protein. The table has some 130,000 distinct CDR3 sequences, approximately 94% seen once. The receptor comes from a human donor with multiple sclerosis. The V and J genes are TRBV12-3 or TRBV12-4 and TRBJ1-5; D is unclear. Sample: CD4+ T cells from PBMCs. The CDR3 nucleotides are TGTGCCAGCAGCATGCTCGGGAATCAGCCCCAGCATTTT. Translating gives CASSMLGNQPQHF.